This is a list of T cell receptor beta chains from one sample in a study of shared clonotypes between healthy human individuals. TCRdb's copy holds only in-frame clones and misses some; the assay was immunoSEQ multiplex PCR. The sample has about 2.4 million clones, 93% seen once. Source material: naive CD4+ T cells from PBMCs. Every receptor here comes from a man between 18 and 29 years old in good health. Some clones in this sample may be carry-over from other donors' samples. Each CDR3 is given with its conserved first and last residue. A D gene is named only where the DNA matches it firmly. The size field is filled for only some rows; it gives once, few, many or a size class.

V gene,J gene,D gene,clone size,CDR3 length,CDR3 DNA,CDR3 protein
TRBV6-5,TRBJ1-2,NA,once,13,TGTGCCAGCAGTTACTCTAGGGGGGATGGCTACACCTTC,CASSYSRGDGYTF
TRBV5-4,TRBJ2-7,TRBD1,few,13,TGTGCCAGCAGCGACAGGGGCTCCTACGAGCAGTACTTC,CASSDRGSYEQYF
TRBV20-1,TRBJ2-4,NA,once,11,TGCAGTGCTAGAGTGGAAAACATTCAGTACTTC,CSARVENIQYF
TRBV28,TRBJ2-7,NA,NA,13,TGTGCCAGCAGTGTCCCAGGGGACTACGAGCAGTACTTC,CASSVPGDYEQYF
TRBV6-5,TRBJ1-2,TRBD1,NA,13,TGTGCCAGCAGTTACCAGGGGGCGCGCGGCTACACCTTC,CASSYQGARGYTF
TRBV5-4,TRBJ1-4,NA,NA,16,TGTGCCAGCAGCCTATCGAGGGGGGACTCCCTAGAAAAACTGTTTTTT,CASSLSRGDSLEKLFF
TRBV5-1,TRBJ2-1,TRBD2,once,17,TGCGCCAGCAGCTTCTCTAGCGGGACACTCTCCTACAATGAGCAGTTCTTC,CASSFSSGTLSYNEQFF
TRBV10-3,TRBJ1-1,NA,NA,13,TGTGCCATCAGTGAAGCGTCGGACACTGAAGCTTTCTTT,CAISEASDTEAFF
TRBV5-1,TRBJ2-7,TRBD2,NA,16,TGCGCCAGCAGCTTCGGGACTACGGCTTTCTCCTACGAGCAGTACTTC,CASSFGTTAFSYEQYF
TRBV7-3,TRBJ2-7,TRBD1,NA,15,TGTGCCAGCAGCGATCCCGGGACAGGGTCGTTCGAGCAGTACTTC,CASSDPGTGSFEQYF
TRBV29-1,TRBJ1-4,TRBD1,NA,12,TGCAGCGTCGGGGACAGCGATGAAAAACTGTTTTTT,CSVGDSDEKLFF
TRBV5-1,TRBJ1-3,NA,NA,14,TGCGCCAGCTCAGAGGATACCTCTGGAAACACCATATATTTT,CASSEDTSGNTIYF
TRBV5-4,TRBJ2-3,NA,NA,14,TGTGCCAGCAGCTTGGGGGAACCCACAGATACGCAGTATTTT,CASSLGEPTDTQYF
TRBV6-1,TRBJ2-7,NA,NA,12,TGTGCCAGCAGTATCAAAGCCTACGAGCAGTACTTC,CASSIKAYEQYF
TRBV5-4,TRBJ2-1,NA,NA,14,TGTGCCAGCACTTCGAGTGGAACCTACAATGAGCAGTTCTTC,CASTSSGTYNEQFF
TRBV6-5,TRBJ1-5,TRBD1,NA,15,TGTGCCAGCAAAGGGACAGCGACTAGCAATCAGCCCCAGCATTTT,CASKGTATSNQPQHF
TRBV18,TRBJ2-3,TRBD2,NA,19,TGTGCCAGCTCACCCCCAGGGGCAAGTGCCCGGCGGGAGGCAGATACGCAGTATTTT,CASSPPGASARREADTQYF
TRBV28,TRBJ2-5,TRBD2,NA,16,TGTGCCAGCACGAGGAGCGGGACGGCGAAAAAAGAGACCCAGTACTTC,CASTRSGTAKKETQYF
TRBV28,TRBJ2-1,TRBD2,NA,15,TGTGCCAGCAGTCCCCCGGGGGGCTCCTACAATGAGCAGTTCTTC,CASSPPGGSYNEQFF
TRBV6-5,TRBJ2-3,TRBD2,NA,15,TGTGCCAGCAGTTTAGCGGGAGGTCTTCCAGATACGCAGTATTTT,CASSLAGGLPDTQYF